Listed below are T cell receptor beta chains from one sample, sequenced in a study of T cell clones after liver transplantation. Using immunoSEQ multiplex PCR, the repertoire was profiled, and TCRdb retains in-frame clones only, with some absent. The top ten clones hold roughly 31% of a sample with roughly 12,000 clones, under 75% of them seen once. This material consisted of CD8+ T cells from blood, taken at the 22-month timepoint. These receptors came from a human patient who received a liver transplant. Some T cells may have come from the graft donor. Both conserved end residues are part of each CDR3. Fields, in order: V gene, CDR3 protein.

>TRBV4-2
CASSSSTEAFF
>TRBV6-4
CASSELGGHTDTQYF
>TRBV28
CASSWGGNTEAFF
>TRBV6-5
CASSYPQGVNTEAFF
>TRBV27
CASSKPGRSSYNEQFF
>TRBV11-2
CASSDSPRQGATETQYF
>TRBV27
CASSLSKGGAYEQYF
>TRBV25-1
CASTGDGTYEQYF
>TRBV19
CASRTGLMRAFF
>TRBV6-1
CASSDPLTGNYGYTF
>TRBV5-5
CASSLAGQGGPDTQYF
>TRBV25-1
CASSEFWTSGRENEQFF
>TRBV6-6
CASSYAGGQFF
>TRBV28
CASSFQTRTYEQYF
>TRBV7-6
CASSLNRGEAQYF
>TRBV4-3
CASSQEVGSVYEQYF
>TRBV2
CASNDPRVPANEQFF
>TRBV16
CASSQLGDFGTGSTGELFF
>TRBV7-6
CASSPPEGSNYEQYF
>TRBV30
CAWSPASYEQYF
>TRBV5-6
CASSPGQFYEQYF
>TRBV15
CATSRGGGSTGELFF
>TRBV4-3
CASSQDPPLAGGLETQYF
>TRBV12-5
CASGLYQRTTGELFF
>TRBV6-1
CASSELEGRFGQYF
>TRBV7-6
CASSLLYGYTF
>TRBV5-1
CASSLSGSAYNEQFF
>TRBV7-9
CASSSGVGTGELFF
>TRBV27
CASSPRLAAFSNTGELFF
>TRBV29-1
CSFEVAGGNEQFF
>TRBV6-5
CASRRTSGYNEQFF
>TRBV7-9
CASSQYQDLDTQYF
>TRBV27
CASSLRQGGYEQYF
>TRBV7-6
CASSLTSGSSYEQYF
>TRBV6-5
CASSYGGTGELFF
>TRBV6-4
CASSDSTTGAINEQFF
>TRBV6-5
CASSYSALAKNIQYF
>TRBV4-3
CASSQRAVNTGELFF
>TRBV25-1
CASSDLRSDTQYF
>TRBV9
CASSVVTGSYEQYF
>TRBV7-2
CASSARTGFPPLHF
>TRBV5-1
CASNLWGENTEAFF
>TRBV11-2
CASSPAGTQPQHF
>TRBV6-5
CASSYSEGGTEAFF
>TRBV6-6
CASRRTSGYNEQFF
>TRBV30
CAWSWGSGNTIYF
>TRBV29-1
CSVDRDQRVDEQFF
>TRBV5-5
CASSHERGKTYEQYF